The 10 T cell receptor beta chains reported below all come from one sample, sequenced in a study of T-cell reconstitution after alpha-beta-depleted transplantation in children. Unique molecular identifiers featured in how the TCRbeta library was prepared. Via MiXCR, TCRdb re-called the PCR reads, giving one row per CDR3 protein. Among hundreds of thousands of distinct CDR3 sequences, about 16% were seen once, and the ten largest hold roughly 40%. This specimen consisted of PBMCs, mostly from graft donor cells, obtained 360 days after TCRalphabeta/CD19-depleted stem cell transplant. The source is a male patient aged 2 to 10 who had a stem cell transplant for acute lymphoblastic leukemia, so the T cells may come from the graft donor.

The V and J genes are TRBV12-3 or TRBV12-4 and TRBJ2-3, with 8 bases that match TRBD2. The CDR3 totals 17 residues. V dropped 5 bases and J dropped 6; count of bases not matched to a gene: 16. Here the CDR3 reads CASSPAGVAGGGDTQYF. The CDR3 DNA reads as TGTGCCAGCAGTCCAGCTGGTGTTGCGGGAGGAGGGGATACGCAGTATTTT.

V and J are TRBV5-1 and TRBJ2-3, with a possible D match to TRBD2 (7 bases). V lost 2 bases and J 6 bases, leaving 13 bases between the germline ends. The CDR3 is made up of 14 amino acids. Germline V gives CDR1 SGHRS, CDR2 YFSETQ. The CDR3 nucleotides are TGCGCCAGCAGCTTTGGGGGGGGGGCCGATACGCAGTATTTT. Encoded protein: CASSFGGGADTQYF.

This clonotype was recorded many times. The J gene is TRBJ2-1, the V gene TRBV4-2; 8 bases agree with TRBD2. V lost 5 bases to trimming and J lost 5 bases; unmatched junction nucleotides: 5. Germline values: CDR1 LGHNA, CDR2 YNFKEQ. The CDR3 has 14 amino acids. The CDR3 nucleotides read TGTGCCAGCAGCTTCGCGGGGGGCCACAATGAGCAGTTCTTC. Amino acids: CASSFAGGHNEQFF.

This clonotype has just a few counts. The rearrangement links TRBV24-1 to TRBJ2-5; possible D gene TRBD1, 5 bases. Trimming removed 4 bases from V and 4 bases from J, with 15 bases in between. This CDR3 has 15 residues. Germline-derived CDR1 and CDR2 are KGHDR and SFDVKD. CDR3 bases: TGTGCCACCAGTGACCCCACCCTAGGGGCAGAGACCCAGTACTTC. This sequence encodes CATSDPTLGAETQYF.

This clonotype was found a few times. In DNA, the CDR3 is TGTGCCAGCAGTTTGGCCGGCCTTAGGGGGGCTTATAATTCACCCCTCCACTTT. Translating gives CASSLAGLRGAYNSPLHF. The V and J genes are TRBV27 and TRBJ1-6; the D gene is possibly TRBD1 (6 bases). Germline CDR1 is MNHEY and CDR2 is SMNVEV (reference sequence). V was trimmed by 3 bases and J by 4 bases, leaving 19 bases between them. The CDR3 runs 18 residues.

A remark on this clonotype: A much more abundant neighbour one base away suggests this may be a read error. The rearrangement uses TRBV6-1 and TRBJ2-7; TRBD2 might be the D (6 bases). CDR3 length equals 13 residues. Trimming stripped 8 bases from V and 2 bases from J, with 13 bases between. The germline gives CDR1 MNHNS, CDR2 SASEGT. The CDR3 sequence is CASGRRAAYEQYF. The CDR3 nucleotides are TGTGCCAGCGGCAGGAGGGCCGCCTACGAGCAGTACTTC.

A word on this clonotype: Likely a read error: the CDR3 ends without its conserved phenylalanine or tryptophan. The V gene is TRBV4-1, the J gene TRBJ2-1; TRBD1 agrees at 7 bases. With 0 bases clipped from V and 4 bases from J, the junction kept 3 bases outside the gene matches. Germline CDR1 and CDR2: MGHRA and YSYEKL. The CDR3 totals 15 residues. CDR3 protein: CASSQDRQGYNEQFS. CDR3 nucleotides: TGCGCCAGCAGCCAAGACCGACAGGGATACAATGAGCAGTTCTCC.

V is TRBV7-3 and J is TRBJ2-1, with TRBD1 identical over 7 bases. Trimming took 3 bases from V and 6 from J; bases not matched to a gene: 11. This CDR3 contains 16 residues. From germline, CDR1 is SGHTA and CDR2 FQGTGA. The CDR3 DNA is TGTGCCAGCAGCTTGACCGGGACAGTGGGAGCCAATGAGCAGTTCTTC. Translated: CASSLTGTVGANEQFF.

CDR3 residues: CASSLASVGGGYNEQFF. The CDR3 DNA sequence: TGTGCCAGCAGCTTAGCGAGTGTGGGAGGAGGCTACAATGAGCAGTTCTTC. The chain couples TRBV7-8 to TRBJ2-1, with TRBD2 as a possible D gene (6 bases). The CDR3 runs to 17 residues. The V and J ends lost 0 bases and 3 bases respectively, with 15 bases between them. The germline CDR1 and CDR2 sequences are SGHVS and FQNEAQ.

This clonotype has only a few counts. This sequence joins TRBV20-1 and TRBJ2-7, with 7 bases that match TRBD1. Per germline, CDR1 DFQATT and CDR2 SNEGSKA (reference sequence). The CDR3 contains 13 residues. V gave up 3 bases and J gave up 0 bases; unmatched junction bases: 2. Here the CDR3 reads CSASRTGSYEQYF. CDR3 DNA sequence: TGCAGTGCTAGCCGGACAGGCTCCTACGAGCAGTACTTC.